The T cell receptor beta chain under discussion was sequenced for a study of early T cells in non-severe SARS-CoV-2 infection. Germline lookup yields CDR1 MNHNS and CDR2 SASEGT. CDR3 length: 12 amino acids. The V gene lost 5 bases and the J gene lost 9 bases, with 11 bases spanning the gap. TCRdb fed the 5' RACE reads into MiXCR, producing one record per CDR3 protein. Here the sample spans roughly 55,000 distinct CDR3 sequences, approximately 10% being singletons. This clonotype was detected only a few times. The sequenced sample was whole blood. This receptor was identified in an adult who was a healthcare worker with PCR-confirmed SARS-CoV-2 infection or an uninfected control (not recorded which). The V call is TRBV6-1, the J call TRBJ2-1, with D perhaps matching TRBD1 (6 bases). The CDR3 reads CASSSGVSEQFF. The CDR3 region has the DNA TGTGCCAGCAGTTCAGGGGTCAGTGAGCAGTTCTTC.